These 23 T cell receptor beta chains were all obtained from the same sample, sequenced in a study of shared T cell receptors in the human thymus. The data were produced by immunoSEQ multiplex PCR, yet TCRdb's version contains in-frame clones alone and is incomplete. The sample contains roughly 660,000 clones, 88% of which appear only once. A further study also used this sample, focusing on human thymus T cells.

Sequenced input: thymocytes. Receptors were obtained from a boy in the first two years of life with a congenital heart defect.

The V call is TRBV19, the J call TRBJ2-6, with 8 bases aligning to TRBD1. The CDR3 spans 19 residues. With 5 bases clipped from V and 0 bases from J, the junction kept 12 bases outside the gene matches. The germline gives CDR1 LNHDA, CDR2 SQIVND (reference sequence). The CDR3 loop is CASSPRRPGGLSGANVLTF. The CDR3 bases are TGTGCCAGTAGTCCCCGTCGGCCAGGGGGCCTCTCTGGGGCCAACGTCCTGACTTTC.

The V gene is TRBV23-1, the J gene TRBJ1-1; maybe TRBD1 (6 bases). TRBV23-1 has ORF status, its function being uncertain. The CDR3 is made up of 15 amino acids. Trimming shortened V by 4 bases and J by 4 bases, and 16 bases separated the two germline ends. The CDR3 sequence is CASSPDSNLSTEAFF. In nucleotides, the CDR3 is TGCGCCAGCAGTCCGGACAGCAATCTGTCCACTGAAGCTTTCTTT.

This chain uses TRBV11-3 with TRBJ2-7, with TRBD2 matching over 10 bases. The V and J ends lost 1 base and 5 bases, in that order; junction bases with no gene match: 17. CDR1 and CDR2 from the germline V gene are SGHNT and YENEEA. This CDR3 has 19 residues. The CDR3 region has the DNA TGTGCCAGCAGCTTAGTGGAAGCGGGAGGGCCGATCTTACCTAACGAGCAGTACTTC. It encodes CASSLVEAGGPILPNEQYF.

The gene calls are TRBV4-2 and TRBJ2-7; tentatively, D is TRBD2 (6 bases). The germline V gene has CDR1 LGHNA and CDR2 YNFKEQ. Trimming stripped 0 bases from V and 3 bases from J, with 15 bases between. This CDR3 has 16 residues. CDR3: CASSQESASGFYEQYF. CDR3 bases: TGTGCCAGCAGCCAAGAATCGGCCAGCGGGTTCTACGAGCAGTACTTC.

The rearrangement uses TRBV11-2 and TRBJ2-1, with 8 bases fitting TRBD1. Germline V CDR1 and CDR2: SGHAT, FQNNGV. The junction had 7 bases not matched to a gene; V was cut back by 3 bases and J by 9 bases. The CDR3 has 14 amino acids. For the CDR3, the DNA is TGTGCCAGCAGCTTTTTGGACAGGGATCCTGAGCAGTTCTTC. The encoded protein is CASSFLDRDPEQFF.

CDR3 nucleotide sequence: TGTGCCAGCTCATCCCCCCCAGCGGGAGGTTATACGCACAATGAGCAGTTCTTC. Encoded protein: CASSSPPAGGYTHNEQFF. The chain couples TRBV18 to TRBJ2-1; 9 bases are a match to TRBD2. V shed 5 bases, J shed 5 bases, and the junction held 16 bases outside the gene matches. The CDR3 sequence is 18 residues long. Germline CDR1 reads KGHSH; CDR2 reads LQKENI.

The chain is built from TRBV4-3 and TRBJ2-2; D possibly corresponds to TRBD2 (5 bases). Germline V gives CDR1 LGHNA, CDR2 YSLEER. CDR3 length: 18 amino acids. V lost 3 bases to trimming and J lost 0 bases, with 17 bases between them. CDR3: CASSHDHPIASNTGELFF. CDR3 sequence (DNA): TGCGCCAGCAGCCACGACCATCCTATAGCGTCGAACACCGGGGAGCTGTTTTTT.

This clone was found a few times. The V gene is TRBV6-5, the J gene TRBJ2-1; TRBD2 matches at 7 bases. J lost 7 bases, V lost 6 bases, and 12 bases had no gene match. The CDR3 has 15 residues. The germline CDR1 and CDR2 sequences are MNHEY and SVGAGI. The CDR3 loop is CASRTGASGWNEQFF. The CDR3 nucleotides read TGTGCCAGCAGAACCGGAGCTAGCGGATGGAATGAGCAGTTCTTC.

J is TRBJ2-1 and V is TRBV5-8; 14 bases line up with TRBD2. Germline loops: CDR1 SGHTS, CDR2 YDEGEE. V dropped 3 bases and J dropped 10; count of bases not matched to a gene: 12. This CDR3 comprises 17 residues. The CDR3 DNA sequence: TGTGCCAGCAGCTCACTAGGGGGACTAGCGGGAGTAGGCGAGCAGTTCTTC. Amino acids: CASSSLGGLAGVGEQFF. The variable domain in full, with the rest retrieved from reference TRBV5-8 and TRBJ2-1, is EAGVTQSPTHLIKTRGQQATLRCSPISGHTSVYWYQQALGLGLQFLLWYDEGEERNRGNFPPRFSGRQFPNYSSELNVNALELEDSALYLCASSSLGGLAGVGEQFFGPGTRLTVL.

The sample holds a few counts of this clone. The J gene is TRBJ1-4, the V gene TRBV27; TRBD1 matches 9 bases. J was trimmed by 8 bases and V by 7 bases; bases with no gene match: 5. There are 13 residues in the CDR3. Germline loops: CDR1 MNHEY, CDR2 SMNVEV (reference sequence). DNA for the CDR3: TGTGCCAGCATAGGGACAGGGAACGAAAAACTGTTTTTT. Its protein product is CASIGTGNEKLFF.

The rearrangement uses TRBV14 and TRBJ2-2; D is perhaps TRBD1 (5 bases). This CDR3 spans 14 amino acids. Germline CDR1 SGHDN, CDR2 FVKESK. V gave up 0 bases and J gave up 4 bases, with 6 bases separating them. The CDR3 spells CASSQDQGTGELFF. The CDR3 DNA follows: TGTGCCAGCAGCCAAGATCAGGGCACCGGGGAGCTGTTTTTT.

The gene calls are TRBV5-1 and TRBJ2-7, with 9 nucleotides matching TRBD1. The CDR3 spans 13 residues. CDR1 and CDR2 from the germline V gene are SGHRS and YFSETQ. V was pared by 6 bases and J by 4 bases, with 5 bases of the junction left unmatched. The CDR3 reads CASTGQGEYEQYF. CDR3 bases: TGCGCCAGCACGGGACAGGGAGAATACGAGCAGTACTTC.

This clone was seen once. This rearrangement joins TRBV4-3 to TRBJ2-3; 7 bases line up with TRBD2. Trimming at V came to 1 base and at J to 0 bases, leaving 7 bases not matched to a gene. Germline CDR1 and CDR2: LGHNA and YSLEER. This CDR3 is 17 amino acids long. CDR3 protein: CASSQAASGPSTDTQYF. Written as DNA, the CDR3 is TGCGCCAGCAGCCAAGCTGCTAGCGGACCTAGCACAGATACGCAGTATTTT.

The rearrangement joins TRBV27 to TRBJ1-4; D is undetermined. Germline loops: CDR1 MNHEY, CDR2 SMNVEV (reference sequence). This CDR3 spans 14 amino acids. Trimming cost V 6 bases and J 2 bases, with 10 bases left between them. The CDR3 DNA reads as TGTGCCAGCAGGGGAGGTGGGACTAATGAAAAACTGTTTTTT. Protein product: CASRGGGTNEKLFF.

CDR3 nucleotide sequence: TGTGCCAGTAGGGTAAGAGACACTCTACCGTACAATGAGCAGTTCTTC. This encodes CASRVRDTLPYNEQFF. The chain uses TRBV19 and TRBJ2-1, with no clear D. V lost 6 bases to trimming and J lost 4 bases, with 19 bases between them. The CDR3 is 16 amino acids. From germline, CDR1 is LNHDA and CDR2 SQIVND (reference sequence).

V is TRBV21-1 and J is TRBJ1-2; the table assigns TRBD1, which was not confirmed against the DNA. TRBV21-1 is described as a pseudogene. This CDR3 is built from 15 residues. The CDR3 DNA sequence: TGTGCCAGCAGCAACCGCAGCAGGGGGCTCTATGGCTACACCTTC. The encoded protein is CASSNRSRGLYGYTF.

The gene calls are TRBV18 and TRBJ2-7; 14 nucleotides align to TRBD2. V trimming: 8 bases; J trimming: 6 bases; junction bases outside the gene matches: 12. The length of the CDR3 is 16 residues. Germline CDR1 reads KGHSH; CDR2 reads LQKENI. CDR3 sequence (DNA): TGTGCCAGCGCTAGCCTTGGGACTAGCGGGAGAGGCGAGCAGTACTTC. This gives the protein CASASLGTSGRGEQYF.

CDR3 in DNA: TGTGCCAGCAGCTTCACTGGGCGGGAGAGTGGTGGGGAGACCCAGTACTTC. It specifies CASSFTGRESGGETQYF. The chain links TRBV5-6 to TRBJ2-5; 7 nucleotides match TRBD2. The V and J ends lost 2 bases and 5 bases, in that order; junction bases with no gene match: 15. The CDR3 sequence is 17 residues long. Per germline, CDR1 SGHDT and CDR2 YYEEEE.

The chain recombines TRBV6-4 with TRBJ2-1, with 7 bases matching TRBD2. CDR1 and CDR2 (germline): MRHNA, SNTAGT. Trimming cost V 6 bases and J 6 bases; bases outside gene matches: 2. The CDR3 contains 12 residues. CDR3 in amino acids: CASRKRGNEQFF. CDR3 bases: TGTGCCAGCAGGAAGCGGGGCAATGAGCAGTTCTTC.

The chain has TRBV21-1 and TRBJ2-3; TRBD2, as called in the table, went unchecked against the DNA. TRBV21-1 is shown as a pseudogene. The CDR3 spans 16 residues. In DNA, the CDR3 is TGTGCCAGCAGAGAACCCCCTCGCGGGAGGACAGATACGCAGTATTTT. It is translated as CASREPPRGRTDTQYF.

The chain recombines TRBV30 with TRBJ2-1; 7 bases map to TRBD2. Germline values: CDR1 GTSNPN, CDR2 SVGIG (reference sequence). The CDR3 runs 14 residues. CDR3 sequence (DNA): TGTGGCTCACTCAGCGGGGAAGCCCAGTATGAGCAGTTCTTC. Translated: CGSLSGEAQYEQFF. The full variable domain, completed using reference TRBV30 and TRBJ2-1, is SQTIHQWPATLVQPVGSPLSLECTVEGTSNPNLYWYRQAAGRGLQLLFYSVGIGQISSEVPQNLSASRPQDRQFILSSKKLLLSDSGFYLCGSLSGEAQYEQFFGPGTRLTVL.

V is TRBV4-1 and J is TRBJ2-4, with a possible D match to TRBD1 (6 bases). This CDR3 is 16 amino acids long. V shed 0 bases and J shed 0 bases, with 9 bases lying between them. Per the germline V gene, CDR1 is MGHRA and CDR2 is YSYEKL. CDR3 DNA: TGCGCCAGCAGCCAAGAGTGGGGGCAAGCCAAAAACATTCAGTACTTC. It encodes CASSQEWGQAKNIQYF.

This clone was counted only a few times. Other DNA sequences in this specimen translate into the identical CDR3. J is TRBJ1-1 and V is TRBV19, with D uncertain. This CDR3 spans 14 amino acids. The germline V gene has CDR1 LNHDA and CDR2 SQIVND (reference sequence). V lost 1 base and J 1 base, leaving 7 bases between the germline ends. This CDR3 is CASSIGGGNTEAFF. DNA of the CDR3: TGTGCCAGTAGTATAGGGGGAGGGAACACTGAAGCTTTCTTT.